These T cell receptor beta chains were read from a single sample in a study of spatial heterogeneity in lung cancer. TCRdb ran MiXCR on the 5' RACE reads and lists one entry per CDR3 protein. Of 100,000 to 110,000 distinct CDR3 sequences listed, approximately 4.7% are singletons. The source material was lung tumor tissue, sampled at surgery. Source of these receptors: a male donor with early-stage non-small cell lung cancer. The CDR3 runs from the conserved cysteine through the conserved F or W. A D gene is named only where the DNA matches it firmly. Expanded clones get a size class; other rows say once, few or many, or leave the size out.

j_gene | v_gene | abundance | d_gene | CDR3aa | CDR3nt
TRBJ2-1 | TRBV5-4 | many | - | CASSSKGLYNEQFF | TGTGCCAGCAGCTCGAAAGGGCTCTACAATGAGCAGTTCTTC
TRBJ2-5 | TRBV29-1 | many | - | CSYQPRAFQETQYF | TGCAGCTATCAGCCGCGGGCTTTCCAAGAGACCCAGTACTTC
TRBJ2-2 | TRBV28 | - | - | CASSSALRDTGELFF | TGTGCCAGCAGTTCTGCCCTTAGGGACACCGGGGAGCTGTTTTTT
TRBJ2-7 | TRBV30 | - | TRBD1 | CAWSVQTGGEQYF | TGTGCCTGGAGTGTTCAGACAGGGGGCGAGCAGTACTTC
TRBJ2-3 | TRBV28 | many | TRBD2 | CASSLELAGYSTDTQYF | TGTGCCAGCAGTTTAGAACTAGCGGGATATAGCACAGATACGCAGTATTTT
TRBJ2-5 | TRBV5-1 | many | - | CASSLENQETQYF | TGCGCCAGCAGCTTGGAAAACCAAGAGACCCAGTACTTC
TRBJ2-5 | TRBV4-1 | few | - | CASSQRTAGATQYF | TGCGCCAGCAGCCAAAGGACAGCTGGGGCGACCCAGTACTTC
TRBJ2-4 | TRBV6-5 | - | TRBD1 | CASSRQGSGAKNIQYF | TGTGCCAGCAGTAGACAGGGGTCTGGAGCCAAAAACATTCAGTACTTC
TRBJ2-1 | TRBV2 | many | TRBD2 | CASSEEVREPTTYNEQFF | TGTGCCAGCAGTGAAGAGGTGCGGGAGCCGACGACTTACAATGAGCAGTTCTTC
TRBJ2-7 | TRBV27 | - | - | CASSVRGGYEQYF | TGTGCCAGCAGTGTCCGGGGTGGTTACGAGCAGTACTTC
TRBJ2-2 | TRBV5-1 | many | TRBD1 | CASRLQKTGFTGELFF | TGCGCCAGCCGGCTTCAGAAGACAGGGTTCACCGGGGAGCTGTTTTTT
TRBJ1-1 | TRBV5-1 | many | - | CASSLVTGNTEAFF | TGCGCCAGCAGCTTGGTCACAGGGAACACTGAAGCTTTCTTT
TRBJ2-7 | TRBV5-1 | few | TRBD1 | CASKYTRTGTYEQYF | TGCGCCAGCAAGTATACCAGGACAGGGACCTACGAGCAGTACTTC
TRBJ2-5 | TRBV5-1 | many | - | CASSLETGQETQYF | TGCGCCAGCAGCTTGGAGACAGGCCAAGAGACCCAGTACTTC
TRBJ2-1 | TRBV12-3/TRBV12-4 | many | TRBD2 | CASTFFSGTYNEQFF | TGTGCCAGCACCTTCTTTAGCGGGACTTACAATGAGCAGTTCTTC
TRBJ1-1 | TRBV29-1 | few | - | CSAAMGWGMNTEAFF | TGCAGCGCCGCCATGGGGTGGGGGATGAACACTGAAGCTTTCTTT
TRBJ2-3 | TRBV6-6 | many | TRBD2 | CASSFQTGGRGDTQYF | TGTGCCAGCAGTTTCCAGACTGGCGGGAGGGGAGATACGCAGTATTTT
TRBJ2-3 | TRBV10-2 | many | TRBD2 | CASSDFLRTSGFTDTQYF | TGCGCCAGCAGTGATTTTTTAAGGACTAGCGGATTCACAGATACGCAGTATTTT
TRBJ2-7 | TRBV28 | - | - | CASSLLRGSPYEQYF | TGTGCCAGCAGTTTATTGCGGGGTTCACCCTACGAGCAGTACTTC
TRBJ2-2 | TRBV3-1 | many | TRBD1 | CASSGGTGELFF | TGTGCCAGCTCAGGGGGCACCGGGGAGCTGTTTTTT
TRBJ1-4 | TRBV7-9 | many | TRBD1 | CASSPPGQGREKLFF | TGTGCCAGCAGTCCACCGGGACAGGGGCGCGAAAAACTGTTTTTT
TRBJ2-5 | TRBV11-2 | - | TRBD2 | CASSAGRERGTQYF | TGTGCCAGCAGCGCAGGTCGGGAGCGGGGGACCCAGTACTTC
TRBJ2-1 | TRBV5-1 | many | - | CASSLVPRAGKQFF | TGCGCCAGCAGCTTGGTCCCGAGGGCCGGGAAGCAGTTCTTC
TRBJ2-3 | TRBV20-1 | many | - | CSAQGTGEADTQYF | TGCAGTGCCCAAGGGACTGGGGAGGCAGATACGCAGTATTTT
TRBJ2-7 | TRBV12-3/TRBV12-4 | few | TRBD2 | CASSRRGERYEQYF | TGTGCCAGCAGCCGCCGGGGGGAGAGGTACGAGCAGTACTTC
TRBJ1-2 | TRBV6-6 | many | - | CASSYVENYGYTF | TGTGCCAGCAGTTACGTCGAGAACTATGGCTACACCTTC
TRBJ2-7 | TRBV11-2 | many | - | CASSLLIEQYF | TGTGCCAGCAGTTTACTAATTGAGCAGTACTTC
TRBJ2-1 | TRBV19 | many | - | CASSSRRLGNPWNEQFF | TGTGCCAGTAGTTCCAGGCGACTTGGGAATCCGTGGAATGAGCAGTTCTTC
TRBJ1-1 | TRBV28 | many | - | CASSLRGWNTEAFF | TGTGCCAGCAGTTTAAGGGGATGGAACACTGAAGCTTTCTTT
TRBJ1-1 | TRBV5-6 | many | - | CASSLGERSRSNTEAFF | TGTGCCAGCAGCTTGGGCGAAAGGTCACGTTCGAACACTGAAGCTTTCTTT
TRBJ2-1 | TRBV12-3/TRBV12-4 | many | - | CASSFLGENEQFF | TGTGCCAGCAGTTTTTTAGGGGAAAATGAGCAGTTCTTC
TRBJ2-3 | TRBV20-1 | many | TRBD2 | CSASPPIAGEFTDTQYF | TGCAGTGCTAGCCCCCCAATAGCGGGAGAATTCACAGATACGCAGTATTTT
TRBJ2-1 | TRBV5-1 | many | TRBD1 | CASSPGQGSNEQFF | TGCGCCAGCAGCCCGGGACAGGGTTCCAATGAGCAGTTCTTC
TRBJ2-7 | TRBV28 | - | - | CASSAQGSAYEQYF | TGTGCCAGCAGTGCCCAAGGTTCAGCCTACGAGCAGTACTTC
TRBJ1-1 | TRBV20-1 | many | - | CSARDAAGRAFF | TGCAGTGCTAGAGATGCGGCAGGGAGGGCTTTCTTT
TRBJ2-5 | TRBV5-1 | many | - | CASSLDGNQETQYF | TGCGCCAGCAGCTTGGACGGGAACCAAGAGACCCAGTACTTC
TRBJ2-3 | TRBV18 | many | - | CASSPTGDTQYF | TGTGCCAGCTCACCCACAGGAGATACGCAGTATTTT
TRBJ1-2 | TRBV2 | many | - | CASRRLGGDYGYTF | TGTGCCAGCAGACGCCTTGGTGGGGACTATGGCTACACCTTC
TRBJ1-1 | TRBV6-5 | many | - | CASSYGEVNTEAFF | TGTGCCAGCAGTTACGGAGAGGTGAACACTGAAGCTTTCTTT
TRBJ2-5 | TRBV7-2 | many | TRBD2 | CASSLEVGGGLMKTQYF | TGTGCCAGCAGCTTAGAGGTTGGCGGGGGGTTAATGAAGACCCAGTACTTC